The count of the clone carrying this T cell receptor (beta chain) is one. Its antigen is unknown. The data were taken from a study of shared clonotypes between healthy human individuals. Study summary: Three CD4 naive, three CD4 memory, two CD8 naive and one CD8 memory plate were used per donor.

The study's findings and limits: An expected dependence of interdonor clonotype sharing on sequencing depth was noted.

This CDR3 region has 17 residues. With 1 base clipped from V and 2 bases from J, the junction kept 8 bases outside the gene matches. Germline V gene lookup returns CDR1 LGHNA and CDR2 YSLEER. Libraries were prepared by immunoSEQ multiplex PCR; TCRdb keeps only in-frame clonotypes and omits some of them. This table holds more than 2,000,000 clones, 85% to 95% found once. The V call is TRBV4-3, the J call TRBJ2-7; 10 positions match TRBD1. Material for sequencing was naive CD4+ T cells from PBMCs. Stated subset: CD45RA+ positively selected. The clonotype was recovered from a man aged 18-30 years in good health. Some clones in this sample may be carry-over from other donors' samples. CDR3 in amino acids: CASSQVDGTGVPYEQYF. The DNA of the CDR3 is TGCGCCAGCAGCCAAGTAGACGGGACAGGGGTTCCCTACGAGCAGTACTTC.